The T cell receptor beta chain described here comes from a study of cytomegalovirus exposure and HLA in healthy donors. Study findings and constraints: In a later analysis, compared with equally common non-associated chains, HLA-associated beta chains were more expanded.

Amplification used 60 Vbeta primers and 13 Jbeta primers. Method: immunoSEQ multiplex PCR; TCRdb's copy keeps in-frame clones and lacks some. The sample consists of tens of thousands of clones, over 80% of them appearing once. V lost 3 bases to trimming and J lost 3 bases, with 12 bases between them. CDR1 and CDR2 (germline): SGHRS, YFSETQ. The CDR3 length is 14 residues. As regards this clone: The antigen is not known.

This chain uses TRBV5-1 with TRBJ1-2; D is unclear. The sequencing sample was made of PBMCs. The TCR originated in a man aged 25 to 40 in good health and CMV-seronegative. CDR3 sequence: CASSWGDTDYGYTF. The CDR3 region has the DNA TGCGCCAGCAGCTGGGGAGACACCGACTATGGCTACACCTTC.